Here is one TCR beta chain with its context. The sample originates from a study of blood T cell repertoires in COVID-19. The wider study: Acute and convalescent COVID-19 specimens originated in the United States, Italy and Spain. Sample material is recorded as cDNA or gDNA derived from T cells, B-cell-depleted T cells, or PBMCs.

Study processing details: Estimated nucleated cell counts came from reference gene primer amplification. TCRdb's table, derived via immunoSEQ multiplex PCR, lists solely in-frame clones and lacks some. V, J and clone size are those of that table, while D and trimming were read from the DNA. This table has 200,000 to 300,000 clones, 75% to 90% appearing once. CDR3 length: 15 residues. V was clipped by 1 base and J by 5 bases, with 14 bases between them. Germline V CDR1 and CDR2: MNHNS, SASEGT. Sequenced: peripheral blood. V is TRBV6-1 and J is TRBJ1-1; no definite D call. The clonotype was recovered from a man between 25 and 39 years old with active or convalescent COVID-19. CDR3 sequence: CASSEVPGIDTEAFF. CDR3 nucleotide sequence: TGTGCCAGCAGTGAAGTCCCCGGGATTGATACTGAAGCTTTCTTT.